The T cell receptor beta chain under discussion was sequenced for a study of shared clonotypes between healthy human individuals. Generated by immunoSEQ multiplex PCR, the TCRdb table keeps only in-frame clones and is missing some. Here the sample spans about 600,000 clones, around 77% being singletons. The V end lost 5 bases, the J end lost 7 bases, and 12 bases lay between the germline ends. Germline assignment: CDR1 LNHDA and CDR2 SQIVND (reference sequence). CDR3 size: 13 residues. The sample comprised PBMCs. This receptor was taken from a woman in her 40s in good health. Some clones in this sample may be carry-over from other donors' samples. V and J are TRBV19 and TRBJ2-1; perhaps TRBD2 as D (5 bases). The CDR3 sequence is CASSVSSWNEQFF. The CDR3 DNA follows: TGTGCCAGTAGTGTTTCTAGCTGGAATGAGCAGTTCTTC. The full variable domain, completed using reference TRBV19 and TRBJ2-1, is DGGITQSPKYLFRKEGQNVTLSCEQNLNHDAMYWYRQDPGQGLRLIYYSQIVNDFQKGDIAEGYSVSREKKESFPLTVTSAQKNPTAFYLCASSVSSWNEQFFGPGTRLTVL.